The sequence of this TCR beta chain was determined in a study of shared clonotypes between healthy human individuals. The naive CD8 population came from CD45RO-negative cells selected for CCR7, without terminally differentiated effector memory CD45RA+ cells. Assay execution proceeded at the deep level. Method: immunoSEQ multiplex PCR; TCRdb's copy keeps in-frame clones and lacks some. This sample has about 550,000 clones; roughly 95% occur once, and the top ten carry 0.09% to 0.13%. Study findings and constraints: Clonotypes shared by all four donors outscored non-shared clonotypes in generation probability. When naive CD4 clonotypes were compared across a few donors, 4% to 6.5% were shared. Collection of samples was limited to blood; tissue repertoires likely differ.

The V gene end was trimmed by 6 bases and the J gene end by 5 bases; junction bases not matched to a gene: 0. Germline lookup yields CDR1 MDHEN and CDR2 SYDVKM. The CDR3 runs to 11 residues. Turning to this clone: Its antigen is not identified. Other DNA variants within this sample encode the same CDR3.

The sequence came from a woman aged 25 to 45 in good health. The chain carries TRBV28 and TRBJ1-2; 7 bases line up with TRBD1. Material for sequencing was naive CD8+ T cells sorted from blood. CDR3 protein: CASSRGYGYTF. CDR3 bases: TGTGCCAGCAGCAGGGGGTATGGCTACACCTTC.